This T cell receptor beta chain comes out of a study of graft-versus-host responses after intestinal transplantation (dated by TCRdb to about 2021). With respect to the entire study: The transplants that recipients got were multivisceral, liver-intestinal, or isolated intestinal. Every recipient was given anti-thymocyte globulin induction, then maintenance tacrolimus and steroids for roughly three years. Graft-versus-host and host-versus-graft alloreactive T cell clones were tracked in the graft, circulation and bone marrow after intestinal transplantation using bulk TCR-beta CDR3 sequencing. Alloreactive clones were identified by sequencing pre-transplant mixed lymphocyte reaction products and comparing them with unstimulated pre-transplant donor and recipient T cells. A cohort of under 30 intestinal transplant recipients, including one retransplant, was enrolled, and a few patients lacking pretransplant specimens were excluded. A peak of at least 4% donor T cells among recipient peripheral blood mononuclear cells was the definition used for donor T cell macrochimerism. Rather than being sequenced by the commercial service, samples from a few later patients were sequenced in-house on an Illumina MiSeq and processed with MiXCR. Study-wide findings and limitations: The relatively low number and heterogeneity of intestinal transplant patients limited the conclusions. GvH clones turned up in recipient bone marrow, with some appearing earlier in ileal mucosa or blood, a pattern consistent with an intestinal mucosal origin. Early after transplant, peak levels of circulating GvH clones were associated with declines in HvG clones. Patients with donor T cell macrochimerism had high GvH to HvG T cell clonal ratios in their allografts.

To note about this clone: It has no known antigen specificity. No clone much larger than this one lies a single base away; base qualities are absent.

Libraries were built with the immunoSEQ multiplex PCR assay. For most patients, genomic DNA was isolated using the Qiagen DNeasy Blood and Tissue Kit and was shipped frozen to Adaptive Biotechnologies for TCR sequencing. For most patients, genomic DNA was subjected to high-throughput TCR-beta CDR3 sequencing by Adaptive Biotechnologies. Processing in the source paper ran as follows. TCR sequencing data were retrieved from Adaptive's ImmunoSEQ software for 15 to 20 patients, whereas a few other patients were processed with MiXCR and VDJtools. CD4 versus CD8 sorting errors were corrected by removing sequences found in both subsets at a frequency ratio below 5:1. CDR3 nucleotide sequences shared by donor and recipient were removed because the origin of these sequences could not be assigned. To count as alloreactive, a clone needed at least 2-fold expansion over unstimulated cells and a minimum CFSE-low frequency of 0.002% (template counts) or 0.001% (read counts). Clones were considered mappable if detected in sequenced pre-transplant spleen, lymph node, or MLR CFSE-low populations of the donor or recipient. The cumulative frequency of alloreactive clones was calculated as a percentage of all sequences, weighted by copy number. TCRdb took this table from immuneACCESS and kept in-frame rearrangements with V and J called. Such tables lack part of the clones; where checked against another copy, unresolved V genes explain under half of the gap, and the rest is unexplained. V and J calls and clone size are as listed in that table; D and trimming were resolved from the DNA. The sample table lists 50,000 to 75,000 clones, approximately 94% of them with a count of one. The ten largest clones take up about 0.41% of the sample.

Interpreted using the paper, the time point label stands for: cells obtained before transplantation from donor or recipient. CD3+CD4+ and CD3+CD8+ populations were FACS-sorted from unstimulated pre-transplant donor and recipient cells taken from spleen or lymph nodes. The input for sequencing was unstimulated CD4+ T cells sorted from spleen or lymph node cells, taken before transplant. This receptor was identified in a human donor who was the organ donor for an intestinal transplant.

At the DNA level, the sequence is TGCGCCAGCAGCTTAATGCAGGGGACAGGGAATTTCCACAATGAGCAGTTCTTC. Translated, it gives CASSLMQGTGNFHNEQFF. The chain links TRBV5-1 with TRBJ2-1, with 9 central nucleotides matching TRBD1. From the cysteine up to the phenylalanine, the CDR3 has a length of 18 residues. The CDR3 DNA has 54 bases and is translated from base 1. The germline V gene sets CDR1 to SGHRS and CDR2 to YFSETQ. V and J are trimmed by 2 bases and 5 bases, and the gene matches miss 14 bases of the junction.